The T cell receptor beta chain described here comes from a study of OX40 agonist ivuxolimab in advanced cancers. The overall study: Clinicians treated patients with ivuxolimab, an agonistic anti-OX40 (CD134) antibody.

Sampling times: baseline, cycle 4 day 1, cycle 7 day 1. As to this clone: As yet, its antigen is unknown.

Notes on the study in general: Compared with CD4+, CD8+ T cells on average had more expanded clones. Expansion of clones was among the lowest in partial responders at 0.1-3.0 mg/kg.

TCRdb's table, derived via immunoSEQ multiplex PCR, lists solely in-frame clones and lacks some. The sample yields over 25,000 clones, roughly 87% seen once. Per germline, CDR1 SQVTM and CDR2 ANQGSEA. The germline V and J ends were trimmed by 4 bases and 4 bases, with 11 bases remaining between them. The CDR3 is made up of 13 amino acids. This sequence originates from an adult with an advanced solid tumor such as melanoma, head and neck, liver or kidney cancer. This chain uses TRBV29-1 with TRBJ1-3; no reliable D call. This specimen consisted of CD4+ or CD8+ T cells sorted from blood, obtained in a trial of the OX40 agonist ivuxolimab. As DNA, the CDR3 is TGCAGCGTTGGTAGGGCATCCGGAAACACCATATATTTT. Translation: CSVGRASGNTIYF.